This T cell receptor (beta chain) was documented in a study of T-cell memory formation after mild COVID-19. Study overall: Among the donors, TCR clusters were largely specific to each donor.

This clonotype was observed a few times. Antigen: not known. Constant-segment primers were used for 5'RACE, and the resulting TCR alpha and TCR beta cDNA libraries carried sample barcodes and UMIs. Each CDR3 protein is one row after TCRdb ran MiXCR on the 5' RACE reads. The sample lists 200,000 to 250,000 distinct CDR3 sequences, more than 25% seen once, with 10% to 12% in the top ten. Findings and limits, study-wide: A second wave expanding day 15 to 37 was CD4+-biased; contracting clones were balanced. Contracting CD4+ clones lay largely in CM and EM, with CD8+ ones residing in EMRA.

The sample consisted of PBMCs or a T cell subset sorted from them (not recorded which). The clonotype comes from an adult woman who had mild COVID-19 (a few samples of this study predate the infection). Cell type and time point are not known.

The CDR3 here is CASSSGQGSNEQFF. CDR3 coding DNA: TGTGCCAGCAGCTCGGGACAGGGGTCCAATGAGCAGTTCTTC. The V gene is TRBV7-3, the J gene TRBJ2-1; 10 nucleotides match TRBD1. CDR1 and CDR2 from the germline V gene are SGHTA and FQGTGA. Losses at the gene ends were 4 bases for V and 6 bases for J; bases not matched to a gene: 3. The CDR3 consists of 14 residues.